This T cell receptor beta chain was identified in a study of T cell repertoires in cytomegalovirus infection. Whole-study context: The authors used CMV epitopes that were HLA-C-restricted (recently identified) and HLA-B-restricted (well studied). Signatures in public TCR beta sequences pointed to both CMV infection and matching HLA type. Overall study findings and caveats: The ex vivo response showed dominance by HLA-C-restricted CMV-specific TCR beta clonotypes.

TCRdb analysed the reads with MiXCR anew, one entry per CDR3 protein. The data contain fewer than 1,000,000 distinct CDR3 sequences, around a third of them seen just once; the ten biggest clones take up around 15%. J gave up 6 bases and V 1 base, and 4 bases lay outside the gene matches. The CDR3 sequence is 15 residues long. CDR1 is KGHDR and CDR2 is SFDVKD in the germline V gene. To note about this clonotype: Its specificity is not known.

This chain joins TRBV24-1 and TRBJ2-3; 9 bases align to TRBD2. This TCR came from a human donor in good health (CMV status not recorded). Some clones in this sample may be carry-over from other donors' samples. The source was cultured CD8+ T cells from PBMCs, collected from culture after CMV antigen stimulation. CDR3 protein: CATSDLGGGADTQYF. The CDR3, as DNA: TGTGCCACCAGTGATTTAGGCGGGGGGGCGGATACGCAGTATTTT.